The 23 T cell receptor beta chains below were found in one sample sequenced in a study of blood T cell repertoires in COVID-19. The data were produced by immunoSEQ multiplex PCR, yet TCRdb's version contains in-frame clones alone and is incomplete. The sample records approximately 100,000 clones, more than 80% being singletons. The sequencing sample was made of peripheral blood. These receptors came from an elderly woman with acute or convalescent COVID-19.

V gene TRBV3-1 (or the pseudogene TRBV3-2) combines with J gene TRBJ2-5; weak D call: TRBD2 (6 bases). CDR3 size: 14 residues. Trimming stripped 1 base from V and 2 bases from J, with 8 bases between. Germline CDR1 and CDR2: LGHDT and YNNKEL (reference sequence). The CDR3 spells CASSQAREQETQYF. The CDR3 DNA is TGTGCCAGCAGCCAAGCCCGGGAGCAAGAGACCCAGTACTTC.

The V and J genes are TRBV5-1 and TRBJ2-6, with D maybe TRBD1 (6 bases). V was clipped by 2 bases and J by 0 bases, with 12 bases between them. CDR1 and CDR2 from the germline V gene are SGHRS and YFSETQ. CDR3 length equals 17 residues. The CDR3 DNA reads as TGCGCCAGCAGCTTAGGGGGAACCGACTCTGGGGCCAACGTCCTGACTTTC. It encodes CASSLGGTDSGANVLTF. Full variable domain (rest looked up from reference TRBV5-1 and TRBJ2-6): KAGVTQTPRYLIKTRGQQVTLSCSPISGHRSVSWYQQTPGQGLQFLFEYFSETQRNKGNFPGRFSGRQFSNSRSEMNVSTLELGDSALYLCASSLGGTDSGANVLTFGAGSRLTVL.

The chain is built from TRBV29-1 and TRBJ1-3, with D unresolved. This CDR3 has 14 amino acids. CDR1 is SQVTM and CDR2 is ANQGSEA in the germline V gene. Trimming cost V 2 bases and J 0 bases, with 8 bases left between them. CDR3 coding DNA: TGCAGCGTTGAAAAGTCAGACTCTGGAAACACCATATATTTT. Its translation: CSVEKSDSGNTIYF.

The chain recombines TRBV3-1 (or the pseudogene TRBV3-2) with TRBJ1-2, with D maybe TRBD1 (6 bases). CDR1 is LGHDT, CDR2 YNNKEL, per germline (reference sequence). V lost 0 bases and J lost 3, with 26 bases in between. This CDR3 contains 20 residues. CDR3 loop: CASSQDWSTGGAKLDYGYTF. For the CDR3, the DNA is TGTGCCAGCAGCCAAGATTGGAGTACGGGGGGGGCGAAGTTGGACTATGGCTACACCTTC.

This rearrangement joins TRBV19 to TRBJ1-1; D not certain. The CDR3 is made up of 14 amino acids. Germline V CDR1 and CDR2: LNHDA, SQIVND (reference sequence). Trimming removed 7 bases at V and 3 bases at J, with 15 bases between. The CDR3 DNA reads as TGTGCCAGTACCCCAAGAGGTTTGTACACTGAAGCTTTCTTT. Its protein product is CASTPRGLYTEAFF.

The chain links TRBV18 to TRBJ1-1; 9 positions match TRBD1. Germline V gene lookup returns CDR1 KGHSH and CDR2 LQKENI. The CDR3 spans 14 residues. V was clipped by 6 bases and J by 5 bases; unmatched bases: 7. CDR3 amino acids: CASSHRGRVTEAFF. CDR3 DNA: TGTGCCAGCTCGCACAGGGGGCGAGTGACTGAAGCTTTCTTT.

V and J are TRBV5-6 and TRBJ1-3; 8 bases map to TRBD1. The CDR3 consists of 16 residues. Germline loops: CDR1 SGHDT, CDR2 YYEEEE. V lost 3 bases, J lost 0 bases, and 5 bases stayed unmatched. Here the CDR3 DNA reads TGTGCCAGCAGCTGGGACAGGCAAAGCTCTGGAAACACCATATATTTT. This translates into CASSWDRQSSGNTIYF.

The chain has TRBV30 and TRBJ1-3; D may be TRBD1 (5 bases). Trimming left V 2 bases short and J 4 bases short, with 15 bases between. The germline V gene has CDR1 GTSNPN and CDR2 SVGIG (reference sequence). This CDR3 has 15 residues. CDR3 loop: CAWSLSRARGNTIYF. CDR3 nucleotides: TGTGCCTGGAGTCTCAGCAGGGCAAGGGGAAACACCATATATTTT.

The chain recombines TRBV4-2 with TRBJ1-2; 8 positions agree with TRBD1. The CDR3 length is 15 residues. Trimming cost V 1 base and J 8 bases; bases outside gene matches: 9. The V gene's germline CDR1 is LGHNA and CDR2 YNFKEQ. The CDR3 sequence: CASSQAGQGEGGYTF. CDR3 bases: TGTGCCAGCAGCCAAGCCGGACAGGGAGAAGGGGGCTACACCTTC.

The chain is built from TRBV5-1 and TRBJ2-3; 7 bases line up with TRBD2. Per germline, CDR1 SGHRS and CDR2 YFSETQ. The V gene end was trimmed by 3 bases and the J gene end by 1 base; junction bases not matched to a gene: 8. The CDR3 is 16 amino acids. The DNA for the CDR3 is TGCGCCAGCAGCTGGACCCGACGGGGGGGCACAGATACGCAGTATTTT. Translated: CASSWTRRGGTDTQYF.

V gene TRBV15 combines with J gene TRBJ1-4, with a possible D match to TRBD1 (6 bases). The CDR3 totals 16 residues. Deletions cut 2 bases from V and 5 bases from J, with 15 bases between. Germline V CDR1 and CDR2: LNHNV, YYDKDF (reference sequence). CDR3: CATSRTPHRVNEKLFF. The CDR3 region has the DNA TGTGCCACCAGCAGAACTCCCCACAGGGTGAATGAAAAACTGTTTTTT.

This clone was seen only once. The genes are TRBV5-6 and TRBJ1-5, with D possibly matching TRBD1 (6 bases). The germline V and J ends were trimmed by 1 base and 4 bases, with 12 bases remaining between them. The V gene's germline CDR1 is SGHDT and CDR2 YYEEEE. CDR3 size: 15 residues. This CDR3 is CASSLLGTRNQPQHF. In nucleotides, the CDR3 is TGTGCCAGCAGCTTGTTGGGGACAAGAAATCAGCCCCAGCATTTT.

The chain joins TRBV7-9 to TRBJ1-1, with no clear D. The germline V gene encodes CDR1 SEHNR and CDR2 FQNEAQ (reference sequence). Trimming stripped 2 bases from V and 1 base from J, with 8 bases between. The length of the CDR3 is 14 residues. The CDR3 nucleotides read TGTGCCAGCAGCTTATTACAGTCGAACACTGAAGCTTTCTTT. Translation gives CASSLLQSNTEAFF.

The rearrangement joins TRBV5-1 to TRBJ2-2, with 9 bases matching TRBD1. The V gene end was trimmed by 3 bases and the J gene end by 1 base; junction bases not matched to a gene: 7. This CDR3 region has 17 residues. Per the germline V gene, CDR1 is SGHRS and CDR2 is YFSETQ. This CDR3 reads CASSSMGTGMNTGELFF. CDR3 in DNA: TGCGCCAGCAGCTCGATGGGGACAGGGATGAACACCGGGGAGCTGTTTTTT.

The rearrangement joins TRBV4-1 to TRBJ2-7; D perhaps matches TRBD1 (5 bases). The CDR3 is 13 amino acids. The germline V gene has CDR1 MGHRA and CDR2 YSYEKL. V lost 8 bases, J lost 0 bases, and 11 bases lay in between. CDR3: CASSRQSSYEQYF. The CDR3 region has the DNA TGCGCCAGCTCCCGACAGAGCTCCTACGAGCAGTACTTC.

The genes are TRBV19 and TRBJ1-5; D might be TRBD1 (6 bases). The germline V and J ends were trimmed by 3 bases and 4 bases, with 19 bases remaining between them. The CDR3 is made up of 17 amino acids. CDR1 is LNHDA and CDR2 is SQIVND in the germline V gene (reference sequence). The CDR3 protein is CASSIFGTRPGNQPQHF. The CDR3 bases are TGTGCCAGTAGTATCTTCGGGACAAGACCCGGGAATCAGCCCCAGCATTTT.

This chain connects TRBV10-3 to TRBJ2-3, with D possibly TRBD2 on 6 matching bases. The germline V and J ends were trimmed by 3 bases and 5 bases, with 15 bases remaining between them. The germline V gene has CDR1 ENHRY and CDR2 SYGVKD. There are 15 residues in the CDR3. The DNA for the CDR3 is TGTGCCATCAGTGACGGGGGTCCCGGGGTAGATACGCAGTATTTT. Translation gives CAISDGGPGVDTQYF.

The chain combines TRBV7-2 with TRBJ1-3; a possible D gene is TRBD1 (6 bases). Germline values: CDR1 SGHTA, CDR2 FQGNSA. Deletions cut 7 bases from V and 0 bases from J, with 13 bases between. The CDR3 runs to 15 residues. Here the CDR3 reads CASTLQGLSGNTIYF. CDR3 coding DNA: TGTGCCAGCACACTACAGGGCCTCTCTGGAAACACCATATATTTT.

The chain joins TRBV5-1 to TRBJ2-3; 11 nucleotides line up with TRBD2. V dropped 0 bases and J dropped 5; count of bases not matched to a gene: 5. This CDR3 is built from 16 residues. The germline gives CDR1 SGHRS, CDR2 YFSETQ. The CDR3 bases are TGCGCCAGCAGCTTGGGGACTAGCGGGCGGCAAGATACGCAGTATTTT. Amino acid sequence: CASSLGTSGRQDTQYF.

The table lists this clone with a count of one. The chain uses TRBV5-1 and TRBJ1-4, with 7 bases that match TRBD1. The CDR3 consists of 14 residues. The germline gives CDR1 SGHRS, CDR2 YFSETQ. J lost 4 bases, V lost 7 bases, and 7 bases had no gene match. This CDR3 is CASQRTGDNEKLFF. CDR3 DNA sequence: TGCGCCAGCCAACGGACAGGAGATAATGAAAAACTGTTTTTT. Complete variable domain (other parts from reference TRBV5-1 and TRBJ1-4): KAGVTQTPRYLIKTRGQQVTLSCSPISGHRSVSWYQQTPGQGLQFLFEYFSETQRNKGNFPGRFSGRQFSNSRSEMNVSTLELGDSALYLCASQRTGDNEKLFFGSGTQLSVL.

This chain connects TRBV5-5 to TRBJ2-7; 9 bases are a match to TRBD2. The CDR3 runs to 16 residues. The V gene's germline CDR1 is SGHKS and CDR2 YYEKEE (reference sequence). J gave up 3 bases and V 4 bases, and 11 bases lay outside the gene matches. The DNA for the CDR3 is TGTGCCAGCAGCACAGTTCTAGCGGGAAGCTTCTACGAGCAGTACTTC. It yields the protein CASSTVLAGSFYEQYF.

The chain joins TRBV4-3 to TRBJ1-6; 9 nucleotides agree with TRBD1. The CDR3 sequence is 17 residues long. With V trimmed by 2 bases and J by 4 bases, 6 bases remained unmatched. Germline-derived CDR1 and CDR2 are LGHNA and YSLEER. The DNA of the CDR3 is TGCGCCAGCAGCCAATCCGGGACAGGGCTGTATAATTCACCCCTCCACTTT. Its translation is CASSQSGTGLYNSPLHF.

The chain links TRBV5-1 to TRBJ2-3; 9 bases are a match to TRBD1. Germline CDR1 reads SGHRS; CDR2 reads YFSETQ. The V and J ends lost 2 bases and 2 bases, in that order; junction bases with no gene match: 3. This CDR3 contains 15 residues. The CDR3 reads CASSLGTGHTDTQYF. In nucleotides, the CDR3 is TGCGCCAGCAGCTTAGGGACAGGGCACACAGATACGCAGTATTTT.